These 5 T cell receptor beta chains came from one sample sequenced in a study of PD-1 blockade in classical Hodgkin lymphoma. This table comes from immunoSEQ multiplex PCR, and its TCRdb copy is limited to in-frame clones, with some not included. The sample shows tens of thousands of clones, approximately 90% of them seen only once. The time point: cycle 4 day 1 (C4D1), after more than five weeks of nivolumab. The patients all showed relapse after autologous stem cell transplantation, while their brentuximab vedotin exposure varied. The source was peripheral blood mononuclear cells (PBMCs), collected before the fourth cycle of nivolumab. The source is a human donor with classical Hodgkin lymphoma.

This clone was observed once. The CDR3 sequence is CASSLTGGGAYEQYF. The CDR3 region has the DNA TGTGCCAGCAGCTTAACGGGCGGGGGTGCCTACGAGCAGTACTTC. This chain connects TRBV7-3 to TRBJ2-7; 7 nucleotides match TRBD2. The CDR3 contains 15 residues. With V trimmed by 0 bases and J by 2 bases, 4 bases remained unmatched. CDR1 is SGHTA and CDR2 is FQGTGA in the germline V gene.

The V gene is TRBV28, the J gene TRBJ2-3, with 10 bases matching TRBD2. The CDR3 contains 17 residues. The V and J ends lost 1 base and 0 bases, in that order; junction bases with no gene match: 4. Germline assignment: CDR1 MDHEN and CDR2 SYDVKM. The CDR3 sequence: CASSLSQTSGSTDTQYF. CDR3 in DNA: TGTGCCAGCAGTTTATCCCAGACTAGCGGGAGCACAGATACGCAGTATTTT.

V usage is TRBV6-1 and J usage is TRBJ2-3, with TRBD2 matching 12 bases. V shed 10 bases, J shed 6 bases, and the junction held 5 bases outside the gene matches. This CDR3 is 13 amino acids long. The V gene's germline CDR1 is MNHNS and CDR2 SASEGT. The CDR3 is CATRTSGTDTQYF. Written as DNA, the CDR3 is TGTGCCACCAGGACTAGCGGGACGGATACGCAGTATTTT.

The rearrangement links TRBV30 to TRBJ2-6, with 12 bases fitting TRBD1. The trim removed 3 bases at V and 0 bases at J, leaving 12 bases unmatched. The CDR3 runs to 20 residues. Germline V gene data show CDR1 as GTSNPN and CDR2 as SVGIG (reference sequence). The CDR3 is CAWRGTGGPLPASGANVLTF. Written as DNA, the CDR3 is TGTGCCTGGAGAGGGACAGGGGGCCCCCTTCCCGCCTCTGGGGCCAACGTCCTGACTTTC. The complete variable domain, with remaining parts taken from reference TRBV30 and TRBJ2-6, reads SQTIHQWPATLVQPVGSPLSLECTVEGTSNPNLYWYRQAAGRGLQLLFYSVGIGQISSEVPQNLSASRPQDRQFILSSKKLLLSDSGFYLCAWRGTGGPLPASGANVLTFGAGSRLTVL.

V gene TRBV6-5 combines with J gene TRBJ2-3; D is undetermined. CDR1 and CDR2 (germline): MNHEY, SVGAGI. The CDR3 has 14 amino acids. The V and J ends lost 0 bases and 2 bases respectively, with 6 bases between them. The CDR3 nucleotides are TGTGCCAGCAGTTACTCATCGTACACAGATACGCAGTATTTT. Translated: CASSYSSYTDTQYF.